Listed below are T cell receptor beta chains from one sample, sequenced in a study of blood T cell repertoires in COVID-19. Sequencing was performed with immunoSEQ multiplex PCR; in TCRdb, only in-frame clones are kept and a portion is missing. The sample holds 250,000 to 350,000 clones; 84% are singletons and the top ten take almost 1.5%. Input material: peripheral blood. All receptors come from a human donor with COVID-19, enrolled during active disease. The donor label of this sample is uncertain. The CDR3 runs from the conserved cysteine through the conserved F or W. Fields, in order: J gene, V gene, clone size, D gene, CDR3 protein, CDR3 DNA. The D gene is left open where the match is weak. The size field is filled for only some rows; it gives once, few, many or a size class.

TRBJ2-3	TRBV2	-	-	CASSGQTRRTDTQYF	TGTGCCAGCAGTGGCCAGACTAGACGCACAGATACGCAGTATTTT
TRBJ2-7	TRBV7-3	-	TRBD2	CASSASGLAGGPRAYEQYF	TGTGCCAGCAGCGCATCGGGACTAGCGGGAGGGCCGCGTGCCTACGAGCAGTACTTC
TRBJ1-5	TRBV7-9	-	-	CASSLAVLADNQPQHF	TGTGCCAGCAGCTTAGCCGTTCTGGCAGACAATCAGCCCCAGCATTTT
TRBJ2-7	TRBV29-1	-	-	CSVDGRGAVEQYF	TGCAGCGTTGACGGCAGGGGGGCCGTCGAGCAGTACTTC
TRBJ1-5	TRBV19	-	-	CATHRELSNQPQHF	TGTGCCACCCACCGAGAACTGAGCAATCAGCCCCAGCATTTT
TRBJ1-6	TRBV25-1	few	TRBD1	CASRQGVFSSPLHF	TGTGCCAGCAGACAGGGGGTCTTCAGTTCACCCCTCCACTTT
TRBJ1-1	TRBV5-1	-	TRBD1	CASSLGQTLAEAFF	TGCGCCAGCAGCCTGGGACAGACCCTTGCTGAAGCTTTCTTT
TRBJ1-4	TRBV3-1/TRBV3-2	-	-	CASSLTPGDNEKLFF	TGTGCCAGCAGCCTCACTCCCGGAGATAATGAAAAACTGTTTTTT
TRBJ2-1	TRBV3-1/TRBV3-2	-	-	CASSQGTLQYNEQFF	TGTGCCAGCAGCCAAGGAACCCTGCAGTACAATGAGCAGTTCTTC
TRBJ1-6	TRBV7-9	-	TRBD1	CASTLTGSSPLHF	TGTGCCAGCACCCTGACAGGGTCTTCACCCCTCCACTTT
TRBJ1-3	TRBV11-2	-	TRBD1	CASSTTPDRGGNTIYF	TGTGCCAGCAGCACAACACCTGACAGGGGTGGAAACACCATATATTTT